Here is one T cell receptor beta chain with its context. The target antigen is unknown. This sample was taken from a study of T cells in localized non-small cell lung cancer. Study-wide findings and caveats: Detection in adjacent lung was observed for a median roughly 55 of the top 100 tumor clones. Elevated blood T cell density was associated with longer overall survival.

Profiled with immunoSEQ multiplex PCR; TCRdb holds only in-frame clones, not every one. Of some 19,000 clones detected, just over 90% appear once; the ten largest clones hold 4%. The V and J ends lost 0 bases and 1 base respectively, with 4 bases between them. This CDR3 is built from 13 residues. The V gene's germline CDR1 is SGDLS and CDR2 YYNGEE. The chain uses TRBV9 and TRBJ1-1, with unresolved D. This TCR was sampled from a male donor aged 60 or over with stage I squamous cell lung carcinoma. The sequenced sample was peripheral blood, obtained before any cancer treatment. CDR3 amino acids: CASSVAENTEAFF. CDR3 in DNA: TGTGCCAGCAGCGTAGCAGAGAACACTGAAGCTTTCTTT. The full variable domain, with the rest looked up from reference TRBV9 and TRBJ1-1, is DSGVTQTPKHLITATGQRVTLRCSPRSGDLSVYWYQQSLDQGLQFLIQYYNGEERAKGNILERFSAQQFPDLHSELNLSSLELGDSALYFCASSVAENTEAFFGQGTRLTVV.